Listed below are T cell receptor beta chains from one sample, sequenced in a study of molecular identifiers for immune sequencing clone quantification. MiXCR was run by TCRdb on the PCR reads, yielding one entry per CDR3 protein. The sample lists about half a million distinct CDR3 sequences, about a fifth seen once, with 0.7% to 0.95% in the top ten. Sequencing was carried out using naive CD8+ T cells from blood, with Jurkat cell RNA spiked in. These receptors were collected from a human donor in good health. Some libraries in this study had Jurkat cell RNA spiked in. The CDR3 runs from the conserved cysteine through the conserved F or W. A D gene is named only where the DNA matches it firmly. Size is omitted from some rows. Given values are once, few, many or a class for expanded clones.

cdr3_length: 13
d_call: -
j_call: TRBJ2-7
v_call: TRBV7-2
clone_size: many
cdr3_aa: CASSLVLNYEQYF
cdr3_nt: TGTGCCAGCAGCTTAGTTCTGAATTACGAGCAGTACTTC

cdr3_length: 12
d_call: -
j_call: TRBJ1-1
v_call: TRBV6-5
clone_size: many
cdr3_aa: CASSLQGTEAFF
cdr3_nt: TGTGCCAGCAGCTTACAGGGCACTGAAGCTTTCTTT

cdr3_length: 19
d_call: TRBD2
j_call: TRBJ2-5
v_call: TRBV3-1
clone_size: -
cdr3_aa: CASSPTDPKAGERLETQYF
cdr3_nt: TGTGCCAGCAGCCCCACCGACCCAAAAGCGGGGGAGCGGTTGGAGACCCAGTACTTC

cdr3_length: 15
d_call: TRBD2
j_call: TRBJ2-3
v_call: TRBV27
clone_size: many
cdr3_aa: CASSSAGTFLYTQYF
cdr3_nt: TGTGCCAGCAGTTCAGCGGGGACCTTTTTATATACGCAGTATTTT

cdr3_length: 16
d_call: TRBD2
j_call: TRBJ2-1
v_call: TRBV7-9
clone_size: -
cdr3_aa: CASSSMRREYYNEQFF
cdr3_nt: TGTGCCAGCAGCTCAATGCGGCGGGAGTACTACAATGAGCAGTTCTTC

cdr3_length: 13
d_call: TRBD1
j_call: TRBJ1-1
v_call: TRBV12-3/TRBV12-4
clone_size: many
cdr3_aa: CASTPRGLTEAFF
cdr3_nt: TGTGCCAGCACCCCAAGGGGGCTGACTGAAGCTTTCTTT

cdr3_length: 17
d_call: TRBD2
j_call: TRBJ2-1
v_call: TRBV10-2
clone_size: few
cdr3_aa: CASSELDGGASYNEQFF
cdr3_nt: TGCGCCAGCAGTGAGTTGGACGGGGGGGCATCCTACAATGAGCAGTTCTTC

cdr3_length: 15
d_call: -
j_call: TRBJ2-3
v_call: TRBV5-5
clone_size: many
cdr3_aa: CASSSPDPSTDTQYF
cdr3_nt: TGTGCCAGCAGCTCCCCGGACCCAAGCACAGATACGCAGTATTTT

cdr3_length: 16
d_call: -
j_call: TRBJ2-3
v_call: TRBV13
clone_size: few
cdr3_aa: CASSLVVPLPGDTQYF
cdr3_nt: TGTGCCAGCAGCTTAGTTGTGCCCCTTCCCGGAGATACGCAGTATTTT

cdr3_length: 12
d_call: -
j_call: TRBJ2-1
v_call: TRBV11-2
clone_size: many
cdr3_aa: CASSLVPDEQFF
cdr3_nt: TGTGCCAGCAGCTTAGTACCGGATGAGCAGTTCTTC

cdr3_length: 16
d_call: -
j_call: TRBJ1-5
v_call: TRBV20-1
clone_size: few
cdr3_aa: CSAKGGPGERNQPQHF
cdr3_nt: TGCAGTGCTAAAGGTGGACCAGGAGAAAGAAATCAGCCCCAGCATTTT

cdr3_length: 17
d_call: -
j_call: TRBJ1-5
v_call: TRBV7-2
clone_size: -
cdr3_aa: CASGSPLVGYSNQSQHF
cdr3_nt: TGTGCCAGCGGCTCCCCCCTGGTGGGCTATAGCAATCAGTCCCAGCATTTT

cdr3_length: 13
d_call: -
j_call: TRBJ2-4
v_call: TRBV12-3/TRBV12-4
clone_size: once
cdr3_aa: CASSFSLGGIQYF
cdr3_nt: TGTGCCAGCAGTTTTAGCTTAGGAGGCATTCAGTACTTC

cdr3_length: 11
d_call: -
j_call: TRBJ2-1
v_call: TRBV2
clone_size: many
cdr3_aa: CASSDGAEQFF
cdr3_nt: TGTGCCAGCAGTGACGGGGCAGAGCAGTTCTTC

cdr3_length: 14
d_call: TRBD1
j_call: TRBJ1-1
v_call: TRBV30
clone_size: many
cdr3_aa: CAWERTGLGTEAFF
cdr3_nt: TGTGCCTGGGAAAGGACAGGGTTAGGGACTGAAGCTTTCTTT

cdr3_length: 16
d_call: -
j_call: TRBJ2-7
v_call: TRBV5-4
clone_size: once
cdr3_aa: CASSLMRQSGPYEQYF
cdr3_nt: TGTGCCAGCAGCTTGATGCGACAGTCTGGCCCCTACGAGCAGTACTTC

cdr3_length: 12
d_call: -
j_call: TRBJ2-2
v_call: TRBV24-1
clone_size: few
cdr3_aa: CATSDDTGELFF
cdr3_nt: TGTGCCACCAGTGACGACACCGGGGAGCTGTTTTTT

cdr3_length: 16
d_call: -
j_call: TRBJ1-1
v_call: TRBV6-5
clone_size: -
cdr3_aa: CASRWSLGEGNTEAFF
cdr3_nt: TGTGCCAGCAGATGGAGTCTAGGGGAAGGGAACACTGAAGCTTTCTTT

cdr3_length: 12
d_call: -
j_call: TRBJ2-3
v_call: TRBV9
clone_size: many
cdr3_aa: CASSVVTDTQYF
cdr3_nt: TGTGCCAGCAGCGTAGTCACAGATACGCAGTATTTT

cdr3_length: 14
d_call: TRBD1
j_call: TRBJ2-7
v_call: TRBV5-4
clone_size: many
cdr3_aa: CASSFYTGGYEQYF
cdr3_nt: TGTGCCAGCAGTTTTTATACAGGGGGTTACGAGCAGTACTTC

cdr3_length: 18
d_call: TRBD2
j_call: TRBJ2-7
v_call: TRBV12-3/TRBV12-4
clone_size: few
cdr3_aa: CASSLDRTSGGASYEQYF
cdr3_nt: TGTGCCAGCAGTTTAGATCGGACTAGCGGGGGGGCCTCCTACGAGCAGTACTTC

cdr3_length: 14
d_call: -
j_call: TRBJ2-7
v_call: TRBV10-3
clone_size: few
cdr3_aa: CATSGTQATYEQYF
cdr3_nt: TGTGCCACCTCCGGGACCCAGGCCACCTACGAGCAGTACTTC

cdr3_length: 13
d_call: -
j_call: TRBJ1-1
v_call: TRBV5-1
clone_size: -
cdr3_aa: CASSNGVVAEAFF
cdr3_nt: TGCGCCAGCAGCAACGGGGTGGTCGCTGAAGCTTTCTTT

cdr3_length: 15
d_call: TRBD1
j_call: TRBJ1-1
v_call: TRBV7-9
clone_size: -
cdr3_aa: CTSSGEGQMNTEAFF
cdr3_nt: TGTACCAGCAGCGGAGAGGGACAGATGAACACTGAAGCTTTCTTT

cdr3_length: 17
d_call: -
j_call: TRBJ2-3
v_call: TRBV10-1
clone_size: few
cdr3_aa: CASSERIYWALTDTQYF
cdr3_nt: TGCGCCAGCAGTGAGCGGATTTACTGGGCACTCACAGATACGCAGTATTTT

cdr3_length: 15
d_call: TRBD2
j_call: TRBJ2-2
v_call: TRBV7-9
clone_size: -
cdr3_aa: CASSSGTSEAGELFF
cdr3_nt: TGTGCCAGCAGCTCCGGGACTAGCGAAGCCGGGGAGCTGTTTTTT

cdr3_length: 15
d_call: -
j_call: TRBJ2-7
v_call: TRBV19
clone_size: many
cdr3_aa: CASSPGPSLNYEQYF
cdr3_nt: TGTGCCAGTAGTCCCGGACCCTCTTTAAACTACGAGCAGTACTTC